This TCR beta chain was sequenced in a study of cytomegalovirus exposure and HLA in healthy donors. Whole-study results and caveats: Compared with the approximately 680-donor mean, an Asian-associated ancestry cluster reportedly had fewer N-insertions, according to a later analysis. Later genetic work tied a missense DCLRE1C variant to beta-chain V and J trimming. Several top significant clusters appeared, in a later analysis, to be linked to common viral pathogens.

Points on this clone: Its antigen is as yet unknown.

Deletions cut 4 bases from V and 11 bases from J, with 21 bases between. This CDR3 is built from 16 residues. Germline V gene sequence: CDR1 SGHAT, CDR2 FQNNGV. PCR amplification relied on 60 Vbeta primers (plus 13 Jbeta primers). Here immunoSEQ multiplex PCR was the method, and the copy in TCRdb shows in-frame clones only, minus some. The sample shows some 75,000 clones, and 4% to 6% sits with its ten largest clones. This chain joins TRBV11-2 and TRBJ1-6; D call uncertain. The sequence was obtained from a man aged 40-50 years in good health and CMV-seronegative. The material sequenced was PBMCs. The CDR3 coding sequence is TGTGCCAGCAGCTCCACACGAAGTATCGTACCAACACCCCTCCACTTT. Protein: CASSSTRSIVPTPLHF.